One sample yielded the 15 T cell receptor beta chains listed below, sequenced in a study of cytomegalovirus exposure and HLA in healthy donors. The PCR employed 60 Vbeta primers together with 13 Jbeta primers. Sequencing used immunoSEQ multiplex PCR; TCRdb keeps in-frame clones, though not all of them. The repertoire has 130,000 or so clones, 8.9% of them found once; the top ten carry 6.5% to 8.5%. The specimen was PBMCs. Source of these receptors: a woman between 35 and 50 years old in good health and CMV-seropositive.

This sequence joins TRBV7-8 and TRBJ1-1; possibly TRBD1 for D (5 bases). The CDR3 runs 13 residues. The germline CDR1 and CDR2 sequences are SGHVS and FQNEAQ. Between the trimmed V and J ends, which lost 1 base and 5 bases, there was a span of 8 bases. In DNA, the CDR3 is TGTGCCAGCAGCTTAGTCAGGGCGACTGAAGCTTTCTTT. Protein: CASSLVRATEAFF.

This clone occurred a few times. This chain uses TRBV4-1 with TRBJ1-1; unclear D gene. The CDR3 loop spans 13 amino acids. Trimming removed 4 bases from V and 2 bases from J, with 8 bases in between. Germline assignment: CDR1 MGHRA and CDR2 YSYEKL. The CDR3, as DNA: TGCGCCAGCAGCCTTACGAGAAACACTGAAGCTTTCTTT. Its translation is CASSLTRNTEAFF.

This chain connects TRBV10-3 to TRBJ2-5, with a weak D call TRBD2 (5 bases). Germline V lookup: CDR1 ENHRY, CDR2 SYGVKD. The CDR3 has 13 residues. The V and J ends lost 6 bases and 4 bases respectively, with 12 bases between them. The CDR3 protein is CAIRRGIGETQYF. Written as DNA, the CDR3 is TGTGCCATCAGGAGAGGGATTGGAGAGACCCAGTACTTC.

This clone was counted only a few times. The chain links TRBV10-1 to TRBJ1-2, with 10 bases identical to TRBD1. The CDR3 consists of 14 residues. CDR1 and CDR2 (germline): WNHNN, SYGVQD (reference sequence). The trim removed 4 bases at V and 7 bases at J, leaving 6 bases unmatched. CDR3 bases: TGCGCCAGCAGTGGTGGACAGGGGGTTAGTGGCTACACCTTC. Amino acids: CASSGGQGVSGYTF.

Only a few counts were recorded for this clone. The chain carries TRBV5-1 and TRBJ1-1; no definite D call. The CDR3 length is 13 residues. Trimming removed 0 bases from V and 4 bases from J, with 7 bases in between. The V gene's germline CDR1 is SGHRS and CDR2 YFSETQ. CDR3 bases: TGCGCCAGCAGCTTGGACGCGCTCACTGAAGCTTTCTTT. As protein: CASSLDALTEAFF.

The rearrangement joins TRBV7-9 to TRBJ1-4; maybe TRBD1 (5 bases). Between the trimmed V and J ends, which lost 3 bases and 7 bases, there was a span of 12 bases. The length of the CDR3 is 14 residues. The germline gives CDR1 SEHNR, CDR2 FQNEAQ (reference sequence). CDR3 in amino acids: CASSLGGVGEKLFF. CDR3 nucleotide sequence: TGTGCCAGCAGCTTGGGGGGGGTAGGTGAAAAACTGTTTTTT.

CDR3 bases: TGTGCCAGCAGCTTGCCAGCGGGGGGGTACAATGAGCAGTTCTTC. Translation: CASSLPAGGYNEQFF. This chain links TRBV5-6 with TRBJ2-1; TRBD2 matches 10 bases. The CDR3 loop spans 15 amino acids. Germline assignment: CDR1 SGHDT and CDR2 YYEEEE. Trimming cost V 1 base and J 4 bases; bases outside gene matches: 2.

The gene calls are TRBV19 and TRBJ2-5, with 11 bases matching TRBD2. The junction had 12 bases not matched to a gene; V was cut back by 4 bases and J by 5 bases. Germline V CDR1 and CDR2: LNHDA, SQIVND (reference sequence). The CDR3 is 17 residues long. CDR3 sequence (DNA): TGTGCCAGTAGTACGGGGGCCACTAGCGGGGGTAGGGAGACCCAGTACTTC. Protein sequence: CASSTGATSGGRETQYF.

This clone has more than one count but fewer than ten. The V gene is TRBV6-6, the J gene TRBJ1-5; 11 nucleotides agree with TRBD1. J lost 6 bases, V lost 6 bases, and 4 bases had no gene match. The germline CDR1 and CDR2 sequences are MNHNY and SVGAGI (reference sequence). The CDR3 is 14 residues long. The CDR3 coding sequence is TGTGCCAGCAGAAGGACAGGGGGCGGTCAGCCCCAGCATTTT. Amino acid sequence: CASRRTGGGQPQHF.

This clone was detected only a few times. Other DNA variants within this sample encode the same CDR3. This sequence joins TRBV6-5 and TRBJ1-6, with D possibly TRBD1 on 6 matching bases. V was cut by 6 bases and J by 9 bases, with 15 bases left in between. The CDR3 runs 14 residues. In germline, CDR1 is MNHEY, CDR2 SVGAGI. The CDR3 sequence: CASRQGAGGSPLHF. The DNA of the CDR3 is TGTGCCAGCAGACAGGGAGCGGGAGGTTCACCCCTCCACTTT.

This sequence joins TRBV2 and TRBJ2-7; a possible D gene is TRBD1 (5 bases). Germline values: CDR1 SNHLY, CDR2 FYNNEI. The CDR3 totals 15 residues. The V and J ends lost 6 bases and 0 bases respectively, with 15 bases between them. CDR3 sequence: CASSDQGINSYEQYF. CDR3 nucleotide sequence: TGTGCCAGCAGCGACCAGGGCATAAACTCCTACGAGCAGTACTTC.

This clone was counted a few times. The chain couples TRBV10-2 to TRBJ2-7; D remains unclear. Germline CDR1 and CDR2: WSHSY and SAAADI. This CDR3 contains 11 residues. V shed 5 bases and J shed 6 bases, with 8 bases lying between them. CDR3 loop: CASSQKSEQYF. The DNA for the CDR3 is TGCGCCAGCAGTCAAAAGAGCGAGCAGTACTTC.

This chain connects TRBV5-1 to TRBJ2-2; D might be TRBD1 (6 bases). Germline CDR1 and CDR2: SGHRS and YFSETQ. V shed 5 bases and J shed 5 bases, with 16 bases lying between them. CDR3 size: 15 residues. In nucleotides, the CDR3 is TGCGCCAGCAGGCCACCCGGACAGATAACCGGGGAGCTGTTTTTT. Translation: CASRPPGQITGELFF.

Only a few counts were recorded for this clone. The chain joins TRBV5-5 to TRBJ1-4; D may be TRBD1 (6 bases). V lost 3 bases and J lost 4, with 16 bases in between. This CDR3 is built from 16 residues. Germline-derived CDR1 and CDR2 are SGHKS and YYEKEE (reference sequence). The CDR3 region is CASSWDRGGGNEKLFF. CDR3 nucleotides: TGTGCCAGCAGCTGGGACCGAGGGGGGGGTAATGAAAAACTGTTTTTT.

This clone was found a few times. CDR3 coding DNA: TGCGCCAGCAGCTCCGGACAGGGAGGAGAAAAACTGTTTTTT. It encodes CASSSGQGGEKLFF. The J gene is TRBJ1-4, the V gene TRBV4-1; 8 bases fit TRBD1. J gave up 8 bases and V 5 bases, and 7 bases lay outside the gene matches. This CDR3 has 14 residues. Germline V gene lookup returns CDR1 MGHRA and CDR2 YSYEKL.